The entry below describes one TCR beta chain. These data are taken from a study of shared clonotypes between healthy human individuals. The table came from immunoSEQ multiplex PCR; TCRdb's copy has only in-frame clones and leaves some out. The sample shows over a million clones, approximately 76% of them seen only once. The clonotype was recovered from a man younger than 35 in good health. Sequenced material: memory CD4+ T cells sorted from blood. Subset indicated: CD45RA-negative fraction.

This CDR3 reads CASTGTGNTGELFF. The CDR3 DNA sequence: TGCGCCAGCACTGGGACAGGGAACACCGGGGAGCTGTTTTTT. The chain links TRBV5-1 to TRBJ2-2, with 8 bases lining up with TRBD1. V shed 6 bases and J 1 base; nucleotides not matched to a gene: 2. Germline V gene data show CDR1 as SGHRS and CDR2 as YFSETQ. The CDR3 is made up of 14 amino acids.